This T cell receptor beta chain is from a study of blood T cells in healthy people across ages. A second 7 to 11 cycle PCR used barcoded and J-beta primers. TCRdb analysed the 5' RACE reads with MiXCR anew, one entry per CDR3 protein. The table shows hundreds of thousands of distinct CDR3 sequences, with approximately 30% occurring only once. This TCR came from a woman of 80 years or more in good health. The material sequenced was blood.

The CDR3 reads CSAPVEATWEQYF. DNA for the CDR3: TGCAGTGCTCCCGTAGAGGCCACATGGGAGCAGTACTTC. J is TRBJ2-5 and V is TRBV20-1; D possibly corresponds to TRBD2 (5 bases). V gave up 5 bases and J gave up 11 bases, with 21 bases separating them. Germline values: CDR1 DFQATT, CDR2 SNEGSKA (reference sequence). CDR3 length: 13 residues.